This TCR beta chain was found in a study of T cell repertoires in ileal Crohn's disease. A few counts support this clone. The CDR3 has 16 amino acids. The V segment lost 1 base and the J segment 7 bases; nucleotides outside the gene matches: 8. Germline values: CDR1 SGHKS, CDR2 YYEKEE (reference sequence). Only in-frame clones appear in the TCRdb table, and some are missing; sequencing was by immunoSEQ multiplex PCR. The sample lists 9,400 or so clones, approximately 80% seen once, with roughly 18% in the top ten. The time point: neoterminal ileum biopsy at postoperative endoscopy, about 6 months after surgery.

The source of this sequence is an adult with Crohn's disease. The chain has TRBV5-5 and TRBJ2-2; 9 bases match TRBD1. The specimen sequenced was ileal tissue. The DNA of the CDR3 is TGTGCCAGCAGCTTGCCGGTACAGGGGGCGGTCGGGGAGCTGTTTTTT. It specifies CASSLPVQGAVGELFF.